This T cell receptor (beta chain) was obtained from a study of T cells in Graves' hyperthyroidism and ophthalmopathy. The sample holds many counts of this clonotype. V lost 7 bases to trimming and J lost 1 base, with 17 bases between them. CDR3 length: 15 amino acids. Germline V gene data show CDR1 as SGHTA and CDR2 as FQGNSA. TCR beta CDR3 region amplification was performed from RNA transcripts. TCR CDR3 regions were first amplified by RT-PCR with HTBI primers. TCRdb reanalysed the multiplex PCR reads using MiXCR and keeps one entry per CDR3 protein. In the table there are roughly 500,000 distinct CDR3 sequences, around 42% of which are singletons.

The TCR was taken from an adult woman with Graves' disease, either hyperthyroidism or ophthalmopathy (not recorded which). The chain combines TRBV7-2 with TRBJ2-7; maybe TRBD2 (7 bases). The sample taken for sequencing was peripheral blood or thyroid tissue (not recorded which). CDR3 in amino acids: CASTRGGAVSYEQYF. The CDR3, as DNA: TGTGCCAGCACCCGAGGGGGGGCTGTTTCCTACGAGCAGTACTTC.